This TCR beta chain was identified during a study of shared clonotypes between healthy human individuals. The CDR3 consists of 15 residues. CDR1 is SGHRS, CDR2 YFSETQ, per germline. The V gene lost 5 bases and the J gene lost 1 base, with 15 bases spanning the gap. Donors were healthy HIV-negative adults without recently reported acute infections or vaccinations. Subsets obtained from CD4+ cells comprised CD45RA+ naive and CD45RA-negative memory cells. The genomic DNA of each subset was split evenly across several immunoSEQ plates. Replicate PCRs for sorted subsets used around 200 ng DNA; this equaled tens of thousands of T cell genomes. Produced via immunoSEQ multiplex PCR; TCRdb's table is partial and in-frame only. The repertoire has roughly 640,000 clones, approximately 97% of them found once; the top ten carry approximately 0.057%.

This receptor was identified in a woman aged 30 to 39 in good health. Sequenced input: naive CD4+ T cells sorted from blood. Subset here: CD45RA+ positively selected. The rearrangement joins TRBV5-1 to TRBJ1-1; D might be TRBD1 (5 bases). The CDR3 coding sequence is TGCGCCAGCAGACCGGCCTTTACAGGGAACACTGAAGCTTTCTTT. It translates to CASRPAFTGNTEAFF.